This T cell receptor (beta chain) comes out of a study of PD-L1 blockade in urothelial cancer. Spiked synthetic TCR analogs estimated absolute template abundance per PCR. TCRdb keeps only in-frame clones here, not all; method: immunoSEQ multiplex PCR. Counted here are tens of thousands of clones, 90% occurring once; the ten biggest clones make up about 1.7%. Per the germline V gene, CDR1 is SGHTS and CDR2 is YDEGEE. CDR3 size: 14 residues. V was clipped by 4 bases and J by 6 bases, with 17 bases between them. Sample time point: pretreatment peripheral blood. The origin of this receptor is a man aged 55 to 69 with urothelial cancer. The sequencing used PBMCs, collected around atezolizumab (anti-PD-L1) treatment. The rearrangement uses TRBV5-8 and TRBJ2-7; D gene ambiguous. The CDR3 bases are TGTGCCAGCAGCCCGAGGCAACTCCGCGGCGAGCAGTACTTC. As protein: CASSPRQLRGEQYF.